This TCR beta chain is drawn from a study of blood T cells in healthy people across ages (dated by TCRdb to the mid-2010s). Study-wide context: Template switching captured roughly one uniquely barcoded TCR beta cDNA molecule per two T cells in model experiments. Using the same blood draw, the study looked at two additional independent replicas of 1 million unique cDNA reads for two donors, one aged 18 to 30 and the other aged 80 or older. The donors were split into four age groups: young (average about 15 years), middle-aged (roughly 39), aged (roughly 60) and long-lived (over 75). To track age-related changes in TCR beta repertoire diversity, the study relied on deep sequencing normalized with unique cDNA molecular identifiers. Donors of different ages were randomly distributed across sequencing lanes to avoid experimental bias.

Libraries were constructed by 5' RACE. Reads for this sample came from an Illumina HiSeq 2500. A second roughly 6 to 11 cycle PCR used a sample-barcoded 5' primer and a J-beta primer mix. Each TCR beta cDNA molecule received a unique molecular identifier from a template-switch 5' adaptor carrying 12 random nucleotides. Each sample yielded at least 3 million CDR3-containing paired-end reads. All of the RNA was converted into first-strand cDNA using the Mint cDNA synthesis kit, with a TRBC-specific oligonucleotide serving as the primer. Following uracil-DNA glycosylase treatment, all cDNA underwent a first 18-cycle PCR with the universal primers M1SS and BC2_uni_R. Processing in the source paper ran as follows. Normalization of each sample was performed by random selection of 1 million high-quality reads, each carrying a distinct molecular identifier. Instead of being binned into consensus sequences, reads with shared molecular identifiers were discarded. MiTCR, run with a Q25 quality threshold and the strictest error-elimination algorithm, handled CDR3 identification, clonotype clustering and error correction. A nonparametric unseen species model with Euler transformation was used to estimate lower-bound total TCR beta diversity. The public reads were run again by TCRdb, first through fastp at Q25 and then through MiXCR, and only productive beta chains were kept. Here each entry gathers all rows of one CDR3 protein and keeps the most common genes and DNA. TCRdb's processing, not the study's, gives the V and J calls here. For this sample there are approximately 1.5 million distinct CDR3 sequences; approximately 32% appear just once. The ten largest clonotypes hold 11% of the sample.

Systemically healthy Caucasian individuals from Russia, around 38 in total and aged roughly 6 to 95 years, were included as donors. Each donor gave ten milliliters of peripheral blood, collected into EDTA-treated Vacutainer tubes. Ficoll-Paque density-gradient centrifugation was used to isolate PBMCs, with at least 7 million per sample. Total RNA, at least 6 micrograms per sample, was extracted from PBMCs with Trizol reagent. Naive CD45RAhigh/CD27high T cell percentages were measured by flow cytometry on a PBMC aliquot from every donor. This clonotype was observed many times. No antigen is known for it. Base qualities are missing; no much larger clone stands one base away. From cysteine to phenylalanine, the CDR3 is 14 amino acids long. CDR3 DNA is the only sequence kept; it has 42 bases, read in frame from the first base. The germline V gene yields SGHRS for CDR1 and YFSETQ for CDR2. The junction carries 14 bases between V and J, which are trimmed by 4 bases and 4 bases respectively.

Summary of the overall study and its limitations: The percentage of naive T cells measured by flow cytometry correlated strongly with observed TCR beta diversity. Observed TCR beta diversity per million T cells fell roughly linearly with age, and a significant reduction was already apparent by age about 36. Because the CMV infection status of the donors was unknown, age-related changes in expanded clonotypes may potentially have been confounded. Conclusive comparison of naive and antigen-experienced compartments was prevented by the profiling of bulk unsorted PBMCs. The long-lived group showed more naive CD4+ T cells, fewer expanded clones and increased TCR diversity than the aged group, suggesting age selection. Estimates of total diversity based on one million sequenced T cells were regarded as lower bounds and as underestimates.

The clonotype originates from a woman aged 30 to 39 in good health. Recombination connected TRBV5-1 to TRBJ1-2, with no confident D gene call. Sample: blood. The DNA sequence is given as TGCGCCAGCAGCGTCATGGATGGGTGCTATGGCTACACCTTC. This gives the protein CASSVMDGCYGYTF. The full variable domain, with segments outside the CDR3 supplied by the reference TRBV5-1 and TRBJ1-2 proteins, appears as KAGVTQTPRYLIKTRGQQVTLSCSPISGHRSVSWYQQTPGQGLQFLFEYFSETQRNKGNFPGRFSGRQFSNSRSEMNVSTLELGDSALYLCASSVMDGCYGYTFGSGTRLTVV.